This TCR beta chain was sequenced for a study of blood T cell repertoires in COVID-19 (dated by TCRdb to 2018 to 2020). With regard to the full study: Samples covering the acute and convalescent phases of COVID-19 were provided by collaborators in the United States, Italy and Spain. The dataset comprised deeply sampled blood TCRbeta repertoires from subjects exposed to, actively infected with, or recovered from COVID-19. The prospective study material was composed of cDNA or gDNA derived from T cells, B-cell-depleted T cells, or PBMCs. Where available, HLA class I and class II types were taken from metadata supplied by the sample provider and were not determined by assay-based typing. Nearly every sample came with metadata listing a de-identified subject ID, COVID-19 status, age in years and sex. The samples were drawn from two sources: the first 160 participants of the ongoing ImmuneRACE study, and over 1,000 subjects contributed by 6 global collaborators. The repertoires were made available in a free public database intended to serve as a resource for research on the immune response to SARS-CoV-2.

The paper's findings and limits, for the study overall: Clinical and demographic metadata were provided uncurated, with the amount varying by source and participant.

The V end loses 3 bases and the J end loses 4 bases, and a stretch of 10 bases separates them. The germline V gene sets CDR1 to SNHLY and CDR2 to FYNNEI. Spanning cysteine to phenylalanine, the CDR3 consists of 14 amino acids. The CDR3 DNA has 42 bases and is translated from base 1. The immunoSEQ Assay, a bias-controlled multiplex PCR, was used to amplify TCRbeta CDR3 regions from genomic DNA. The source study handled its data this way. Within the assay, amplification of reference gene primers was used to estimate how many nucleated cells each sample contained. To quantify the absolute abundance of each unique TCRbeta CDR3 rearrangement, sequence reads were collapsed and filtered. For each sample, productive Simpson clonality was calculated as the square root of Simpson's diversity index over productive rearrangements. TCRdb mirrors the immuneACCESS table, restricted to in-frame sequences. Some clones are absent from its copies; in checked studies, under half trace to an unresolved V gene, and the reason for the others is unknown. From that table come the V and J calls and clone size; the DNA was used to work out D and trimming. The sample profile shows under 90,000 clones; 80% to 85% of them were found once. In total, the top ten clones hold more than 15% of the sample.

About this clone itself: Its antigen is still unknown. No much larger clone exists at a distance of one base, and base qualities are not known.

The collaborating institutions used their own protocols to collect whole blood in K2EDTA tubes. For TCRbeta analysis, collaborators shipped samples in one of three forms: frozen whole blood, isolated PBMCs, or DNA extracted from either of those sample types. Material: peripheral blood. This sequence originates from a woman older than 75 with active or convalescent COVID-19. The chain is encoded by TRBV2 joined to TRBJ1-5, with TRBD1 as a weak D call on 5 bases. Here the CDR3 is given as CASSELQANQPQHF. The nucleotides read TGTGCCAGCAGTGAGTTACAGGCTAATCAGCCCCAGCATTTT.